This T cell receptor (beta chain) was documented in a study of patients and donors after allogeneic stem cell transplantation. CDR3 size: 16 residues. From germline, CDR1 is LGHNA and CDR2 YSLEER. V was clipped by 1 base and J by 3 bases, with 15 bases between them. TCRdb called the RT-PCR reads again in MiXCR, with one record for every CDR3 protein. The table shows 200,000 to 250,000 distinct CDR3 sequences, with 35% to 45% occurring only once. The V call is TRBV4-3, the J call TRBJ1-2, with a tentative D call TRBD1 (5 bases). Source material: blood, either unsorted or a sorted T cell fraction (not recorded which). This receptor was identified in a human donor who was either an allogeneic HSCT recipient or a stem cell or donor lymphocyte infusion donor (not recorded which). It is not recorded whose cells these are; they may come from a transplant donor. The CDR3 sequence is CASSQGAGGVDYGYTF. Written as DNA, the CDR3 is TGCGCCAGCAGCCAAGGTGCCGGGGGAGTAGACTATGGCTACACCTTC.